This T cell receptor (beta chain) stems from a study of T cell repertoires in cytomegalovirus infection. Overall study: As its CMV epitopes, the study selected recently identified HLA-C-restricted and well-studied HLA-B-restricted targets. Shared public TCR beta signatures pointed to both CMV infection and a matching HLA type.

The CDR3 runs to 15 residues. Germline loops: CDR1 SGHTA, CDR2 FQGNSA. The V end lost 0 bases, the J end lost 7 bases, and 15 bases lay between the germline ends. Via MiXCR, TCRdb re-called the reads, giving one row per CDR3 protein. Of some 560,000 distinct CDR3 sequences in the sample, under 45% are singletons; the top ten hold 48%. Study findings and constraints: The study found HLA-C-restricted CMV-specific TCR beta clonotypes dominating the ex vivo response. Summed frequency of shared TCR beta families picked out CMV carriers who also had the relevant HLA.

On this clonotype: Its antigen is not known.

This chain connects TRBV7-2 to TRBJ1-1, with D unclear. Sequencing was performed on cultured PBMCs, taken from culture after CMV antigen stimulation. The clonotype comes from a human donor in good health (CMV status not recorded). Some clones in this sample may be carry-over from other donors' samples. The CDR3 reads CASSLALVSVGEAFF. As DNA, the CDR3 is TGTGCCAGCAGCTTAGCGTTGGTTTCCGTTGGTGAAGCTTTCTTT.